This T cell receptor beta chain was sequenced in a study of T cells after posttransplantation cyclophosphamide. Trimming took 0 bases from V and 6 from J; bases not matched to a gene: 2. Germline values: CDR1 LNHDA, CDR2 SQIVND (reference sequence). This CDR3 is built from 15 residues. Assay: immunoSEQ multiplex PCR; the TCRdb copy retains only in-frame clones and omits some. The sample records about 3,400 clones, approximately 84% being singletons. The sequence was collected from a woman in her fifties or sixties in good health, CMV-negative, and a related stem cell transplant donor. The chain has TRBV19 and TRBJ2-1; 10 nucleotides line up with TRBD1. The sample taken for sequencing was CD8+ T cells sorted from bone marrow. CDR3 bases: TGTGCCAGTAGTATAGAGGGGACAGGGGCCAATGAGCAGTTCTTC. Translation gives CASSIEGTGANEQFF.